What follows describes a single TCR beta chain. Germline lookup yields CDR1 SGHAT and CDR2 FQNNGV. The CDR3 has 17 residues. The V end lost 0 bases, the J end lost 0 bases, and 15 bases lay between the germline ends. The data derive from a study of identical twins. TCRdb used MiXCR to reprocess the 5' RACE reads, holding one entry per CDR3 protein. The data contain about 1.7 million distinct CDR3 sequences, less than 40% of them seen just once; the ten biggest clones take up around 0.25%. This sequence was found in a newborn girl in good health. Sequencing was carried out using cord blood. The J gene is TRBJ2-7, the V gene TRBV11-2; D may be TRBD2 (7 bases). CDR3 DNA sequence: TGTGCCAGCAGCTTAGAAACGGGGGGCCGCATCTCCTACGAGCAGTACTTC. It specifies CASSLETGGRISYEQYF.